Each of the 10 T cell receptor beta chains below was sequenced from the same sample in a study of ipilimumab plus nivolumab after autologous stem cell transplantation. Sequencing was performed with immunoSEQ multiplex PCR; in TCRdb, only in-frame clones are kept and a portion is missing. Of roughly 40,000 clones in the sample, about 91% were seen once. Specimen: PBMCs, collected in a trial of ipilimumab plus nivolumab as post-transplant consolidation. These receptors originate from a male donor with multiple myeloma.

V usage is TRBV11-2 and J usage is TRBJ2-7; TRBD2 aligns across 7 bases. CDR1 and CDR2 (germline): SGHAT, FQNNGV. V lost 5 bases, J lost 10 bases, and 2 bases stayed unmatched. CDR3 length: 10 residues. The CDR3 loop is CASSRGDQYF. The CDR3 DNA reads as TGTGCCAGCAGCCGGGGGGACCAGTACTTC.

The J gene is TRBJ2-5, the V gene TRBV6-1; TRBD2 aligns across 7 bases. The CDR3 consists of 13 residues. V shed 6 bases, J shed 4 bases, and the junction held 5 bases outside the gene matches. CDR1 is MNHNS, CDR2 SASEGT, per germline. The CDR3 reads CASSGLGLETQYF. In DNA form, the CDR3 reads TGTGCCAGCAGCGGACTAGGACTAGAGACCCAGTACTTC.

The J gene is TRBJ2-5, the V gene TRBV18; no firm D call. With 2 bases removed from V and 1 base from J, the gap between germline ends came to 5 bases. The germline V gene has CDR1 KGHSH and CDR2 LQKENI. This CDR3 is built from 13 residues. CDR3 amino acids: CASSPGPQETQYF. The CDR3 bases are TGTGCCAGCTCACCAGGACCCCAAGAGACCCAGTACTTC.

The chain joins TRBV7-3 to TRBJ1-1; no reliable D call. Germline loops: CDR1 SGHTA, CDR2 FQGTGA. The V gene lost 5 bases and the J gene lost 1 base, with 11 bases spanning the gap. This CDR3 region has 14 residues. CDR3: CASSPRAANTEAFF. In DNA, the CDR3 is TGTGCCAGCAGCCCAAGGGCAGCGAACACTGAAGCTTTCTTT.

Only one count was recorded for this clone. The CDR3 sequence is CAARPPTGWNTGELFF. The CDR3 nucleotides are TGTGCCGCCCGCCCCCCGACAGGGTGGAACACCGGGGAGCTGTTTTTT. J is TRBJ2-2 and V is TRBV28; 7 nucleotides line up with TRBD1. The CDR3 length is 16 residues. The V gene's germline CDR1 is MDHEN and CDR2 SYDVKM. V shed 11 bases and J 1 base; nucleotides not matched to a gene: 13.

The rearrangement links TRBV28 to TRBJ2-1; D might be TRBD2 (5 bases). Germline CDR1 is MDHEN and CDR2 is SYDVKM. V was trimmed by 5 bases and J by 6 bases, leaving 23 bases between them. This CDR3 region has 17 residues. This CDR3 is CASSPLGRGSSGNEQFF. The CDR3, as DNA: TGTGCCAGCAGTCCCCTCGGTCGAGGGAGTTCGGGCAATGAGCAGTTCTTC.

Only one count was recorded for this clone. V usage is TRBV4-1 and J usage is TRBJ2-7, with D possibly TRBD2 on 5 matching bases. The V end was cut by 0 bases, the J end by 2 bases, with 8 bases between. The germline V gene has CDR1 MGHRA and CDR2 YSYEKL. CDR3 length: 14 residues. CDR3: CASSQDEGPYEQYF. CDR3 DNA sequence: TGCGCCAGCAGCCAAGACGAGGGCCCCTACGAGCAGTACTTC.

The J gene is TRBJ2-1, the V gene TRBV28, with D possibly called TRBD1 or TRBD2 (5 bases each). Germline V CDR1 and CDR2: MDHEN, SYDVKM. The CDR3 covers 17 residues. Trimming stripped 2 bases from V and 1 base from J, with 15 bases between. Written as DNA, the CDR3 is TGTGCCAGCAGTTTAACCGGGACCCGGAGTTCCTACAATGAGCAGTTCTTC. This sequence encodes CASSLTGTRSSYNEQFF.

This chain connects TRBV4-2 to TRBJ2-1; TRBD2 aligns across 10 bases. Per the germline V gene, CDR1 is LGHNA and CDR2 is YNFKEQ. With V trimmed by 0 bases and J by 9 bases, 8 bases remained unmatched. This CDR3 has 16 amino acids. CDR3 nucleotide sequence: TGTGCCAGCAGCCAAGAAGGGACTAGCGTCTACGTTGAGCAGTTCTTC. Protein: CASSQEGTSVYVEQFF.

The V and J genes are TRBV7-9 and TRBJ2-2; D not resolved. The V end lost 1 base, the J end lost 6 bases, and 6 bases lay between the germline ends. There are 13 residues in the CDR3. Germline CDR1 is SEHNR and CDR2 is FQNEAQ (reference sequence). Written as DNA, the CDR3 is TGTGCCAGCAGCTTAGGGTCGGCCGGGGAGCTGTTTTTT. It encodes CASSLGSAGELFF.